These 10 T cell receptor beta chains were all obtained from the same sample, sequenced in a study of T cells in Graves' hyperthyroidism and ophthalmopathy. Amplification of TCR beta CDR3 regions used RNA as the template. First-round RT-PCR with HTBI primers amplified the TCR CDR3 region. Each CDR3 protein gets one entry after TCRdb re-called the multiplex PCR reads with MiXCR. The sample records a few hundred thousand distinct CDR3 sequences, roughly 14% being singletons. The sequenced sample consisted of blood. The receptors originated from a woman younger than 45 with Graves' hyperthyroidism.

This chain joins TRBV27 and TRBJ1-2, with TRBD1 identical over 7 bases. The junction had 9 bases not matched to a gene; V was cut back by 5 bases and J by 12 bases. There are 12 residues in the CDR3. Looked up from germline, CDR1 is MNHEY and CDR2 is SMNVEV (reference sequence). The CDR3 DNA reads TGTGCCAGCAGTCTGACAGGGCAGGGCGACACCTTC. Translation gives CASSLTGQGDTF.

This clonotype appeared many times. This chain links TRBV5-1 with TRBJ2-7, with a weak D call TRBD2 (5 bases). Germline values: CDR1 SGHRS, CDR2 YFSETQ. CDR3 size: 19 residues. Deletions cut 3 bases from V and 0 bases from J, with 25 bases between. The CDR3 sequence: CASSSTHDPFSARSYEQYF. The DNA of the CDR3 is TGCGCCAGCAGCTCAACACACGACCCCTTTAGCGCACGCTCCTACGAGCAGTACTTC.

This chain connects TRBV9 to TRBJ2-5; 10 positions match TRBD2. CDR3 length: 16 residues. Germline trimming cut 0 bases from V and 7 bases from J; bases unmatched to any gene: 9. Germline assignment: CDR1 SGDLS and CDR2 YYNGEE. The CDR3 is CASSVGLAGLEGTQYF. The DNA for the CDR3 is TGTGCCAGCAGCGTAGGACTAGCGGGTCTCGAGGGGACCCAGTACTTC.

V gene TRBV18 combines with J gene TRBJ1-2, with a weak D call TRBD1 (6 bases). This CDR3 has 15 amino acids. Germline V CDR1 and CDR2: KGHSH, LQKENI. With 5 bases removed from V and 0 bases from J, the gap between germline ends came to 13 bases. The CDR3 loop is CASSTQGNTNYGYTF. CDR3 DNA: TGTGCCAGCTCAACTCAGGGGAACACTAACTATGGCTACACCTTC.

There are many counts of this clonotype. The CDR3 spells CASTQTGRTDTQYF. The DNA for the CDR3 is TGTGCCAGCACTCAGACAGGACGCACAGATACGCAGTATTTT. The V call is TRBV2, the J call TRBJ2-3, with D possibly being TRBD1 (6 bases). Trimming removed 7 bases from V and 1 base from J, with 12 bases in between. Germline V gene lookup returns CDR1 SNHLY and CDR2 FYNNEI. The CDR3 is made up of 14 amino acids.

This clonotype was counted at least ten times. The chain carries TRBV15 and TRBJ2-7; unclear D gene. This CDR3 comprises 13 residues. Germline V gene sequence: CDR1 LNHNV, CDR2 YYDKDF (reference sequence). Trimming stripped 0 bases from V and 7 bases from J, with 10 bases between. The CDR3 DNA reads TGTGCCACCAGCAGAGACCAAGGTGAGGAGCAGTACTTC. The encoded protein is CATSRDQGEEQYF. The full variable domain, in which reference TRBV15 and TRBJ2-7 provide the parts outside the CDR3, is DAMVIQNPRYQVTQFGKPVTLSCSQTLNHNVMYWYQQKSSQAPKLLFHYYDKDFNNEADTPDNFQSRRPNTSFCFLDIRSPGLGDTAMYLCATSRDQGEEQYFGPGTRLTVT.

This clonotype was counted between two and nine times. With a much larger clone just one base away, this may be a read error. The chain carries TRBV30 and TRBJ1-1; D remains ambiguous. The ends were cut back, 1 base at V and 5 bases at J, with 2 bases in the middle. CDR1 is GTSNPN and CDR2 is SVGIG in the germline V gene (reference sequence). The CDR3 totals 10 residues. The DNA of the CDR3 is TGTGCCTGGAGTGGTACTGAAGCTTTCTTT. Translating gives CAWSGTEAFF.

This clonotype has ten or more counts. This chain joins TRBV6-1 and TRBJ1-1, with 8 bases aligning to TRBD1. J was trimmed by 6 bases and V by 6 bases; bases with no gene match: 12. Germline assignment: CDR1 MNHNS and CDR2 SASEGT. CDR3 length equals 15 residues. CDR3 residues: CASRAGGAGRAEAFF. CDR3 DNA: TGTGCCAGCAGAGCAGGGGGCGCGGGAAGGGCTGAAGCTTTCTTT.

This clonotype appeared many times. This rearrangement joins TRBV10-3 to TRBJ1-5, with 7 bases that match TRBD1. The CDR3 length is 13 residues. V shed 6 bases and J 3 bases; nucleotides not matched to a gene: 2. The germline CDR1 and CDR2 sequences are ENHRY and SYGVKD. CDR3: CAIRQGDNQPQHF. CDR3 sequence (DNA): TGTGCCATCAGGCAGGGGGACAATCAGCCCCAGCATTTT.

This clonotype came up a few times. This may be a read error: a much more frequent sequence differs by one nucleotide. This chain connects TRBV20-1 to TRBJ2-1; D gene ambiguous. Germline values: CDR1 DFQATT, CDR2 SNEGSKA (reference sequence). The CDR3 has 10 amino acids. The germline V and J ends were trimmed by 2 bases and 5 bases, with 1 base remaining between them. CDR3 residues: CSARNNEQFF. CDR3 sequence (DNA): TGCAGTGCTAGAAACAATGAGCAGTTCTTC.